The 21 T cell receptor beta chains in this list originate from one sample, sequenced in a study of T cells expressing NK-cell markers. Reanalyzing the 5' RACE reads, TCRdb keeps one entry per CDR3 protein, without DNA. The sample includes some 450,000 distinct CDR3 sequences. The specimen sequenced was blood T cells: a sorted CD56 or NKG2C T cell subset, CD4+ or CD8+ T cells, or bulk PBMC T cells (not recorded which). The receptor set was obtained from a woman aged 18 to 75 in good health.

V usage is TRBV7-3 and J usage is TRBJ1-3; TCRdb names TRBD1, which stays unverified in the absence of DNA. The germline V gene has CDR1 SGHTA and CDR2 FQGTGA. The CDR3 contains 14 residues. This chain's CDR3 is CASSLDRVTNTIYF.

The chain carries TRBV12-3 or TRBV12-4 and TRBJ2-4; the TCRdb D gene call, TRBD1, has no DNA to confirm it. The CDR3 has 15 amino acids. CDR3 sequence reads: CASSPPKDQRNIQYF.

The chain links TRBV15 to TRBJ2-1. The germline gives CDR1 LNHNV, CDR2 YYDKDF (reference sequence). This CDR3 region has 15 residues. CDR3 sequence: CATSRAYSSYNEQFF. The full variable domain, its missing parts supplied by reference TRBV15 and TRBJ2-1, is DAMVIQNPRYQVTQFGKPVTLSCSQTLNHNVMYWYQQKSSQAPKLLFHYYDKDFNNEADTPDNFQSRRPNTSFCFLDIRSPGLGDTAMYLCATSRAYSSYNEQFFGPGTRLTVL.

The CDR3 loop is CSARPASGRTSYEQYF. The rearrangement uses TRBV20-1 and TRBJ2-7; TCRdb's D call of TRBD2 is untestable without DNA. Germline V gene sequence: CDR1 DFQATT, CDR2 SNEGSKA (reference sequence). The CDR3 is 16 amino acids.

The CDR3 loop reads CASSALSISGRALSDTQYF. The chain joins TRBV7-3 to TRBJ2-3; TCRdb's D call, TRBD2, is unchecked because there is no DNA. This CDR3 contains 19 residues. Per germline, CDR1 SGHTA and CDR2 FQGTGA. The complete variable domain, with remaining parts taken from reference TRBV7-3 and TRBJ2-3, reads GAGVSQTPSNKVTEKGKYVELRCDPISGHTALYWYRQSLGQGPEFLIYFQGTGAADDSGLPNDRFFAVRPEGSVSTLKIQRTERGDSAVYLCASSALSISGRALSDTQYFGPGTRLTVL.

V usage is TRBV25-1 and J usage is TRBJ2-5; the TCRdb call, TRBD1, lacks DNA for checking. Looked up from germline, CDR1 is MGHDK and CDR2 is SYGVNS. The CDR3 totals 14 residues. CDR3 in amino acids: CASSDRGFRETQYF.

V usage is TRBV28 and J usage is TRBJ1-2. Germline-derived CDR1 and CDR2 are MDHEN and SYDVKM. The CDR3 is 11 residues long. The CDR3: CAIAWSYGYTF.

V is TRBV20-1 and J is TRBJ1-5; TCRdb's D call, TRBD1, is unchecked because there is no DNA. Germline-derived CDR1 and CDR2 are DFQATT and SNEGSKA (reference sequence). This CDR3 spans 14 amino acids. The CDR3 here is CSARDPGARQPQHF.

The V and J genes are TRBV20-1 and TRBJ2-7; TCRdb calls TRBD1, which cannot be checked without DNA. This CDR3 is built from 13 residues. Germline lookup yields CDR1 DFQATT and CDR2 SNEGSKA (reference sequence). CDR3: CSARVSGAYEQYF.

The chain employs TRBV12-3 or TRBV12-4 and TRBJ1-1; TCRdb names TRBD1, which stays unverified in the absence of DNA. The CDR3 is 14 amino acids. CDR3: CASSLAHRGTEAFF.

The chain carries TRBV20-1 and TRBJ2-1; TCRdb gives TRBD2 as the D gene, but with no DNA this cannot be confirmed. Germline V gene data show CDR1 as DFQATT and CDR2 as SNEGSKA (reference sequence). The CDR3 totals 14 residues. CDR3 sequence: CSATGTSGTNEQFF.

The chain uses TRBV12-3 or TRBV12-4 and TRBJ1-2; the D call of TRBD1 rests on TCRdb alone, since no DNA is present to check it. CDR3 length: 12 amino acids. This CDR3 reads CASSLTVYGYTF.

The V and J genes are TRBV29-1 and TRBJ2-3; lacking DNA, the TRBD2 call made by TCRdb goes unchecked. This CDR3 has 14 residues. Germline V lookup: CDR1 SQVTM, CDR2 ANQGSEA. CDR3 region: CSMTEGRPTDTQYF.

The chain is built from TRBV2 and TRBJ1-6. Germline CDR1 reads SNHLY; CDR2 reads FYNNEI. This CDR3 has 13 residues. CDR3 in amino acids: CASREGWDSPLHF.

V and J are TRBV3-1 and TRBJ2-2; TCRdb lists TRBD2, though no DNA is available to test this call. Per the germline V gene, CDR1 is LGHDT and CDR2 is YNNKEL (reference sequence). The CDR3 runs to 18 residues. CDR3: CASSHSPSGRPYSGELFF.

The rearrangement joins TRBV4-2 to TRBJ1-2; TCRdb's assignment of TRBD1 cannot be checked, as there is no DNA. The CDR3 runs 15 residues. Per germline, CDR1 LGHNA and CDR2 YNFKEQ. The CDR3 is CASSHLQGADYGYTF.

The chain carries TRBV12-3 or TRBV12-4 and TRBJ2-5; with no DNA, the TCRdb D assignment of TRBD1 cannot be verified. This CDR3 contains 16 residues. The CDR3 region is CASSLISQGLEETQYF.

The V gene is TRBV7-2, the J gene TRBJ2-1; TCRdb reports TRBD2, a call that lacks DNA to check it against. The CDR3 consists of 15 residues. Germline assignment: CDR1 SGHTA and CDR2 FQGNSA. The CDR3 loop reads CASSFGTSGSVEQFF.

The chain links TRBV28 to TRBJ2-1; TCRdb gives TRBD2 as the D gene, but with no DNA this cannot be confirmed. The germline gives CDR1 MDHEN, CDR2 SYDVKM. The CDR3 has 16 residues. The CDR3 protein is CASTMSGSRGYNEQFF.

The rearrangement uses TRBV20-1 and TRBJ1-4; as DNA is missing, the TRBD1 call by TCRdb cannot be tested. There are 12 residues in the CDR3. Germline V gene sequence: CDR1 DFQATT, CDR2 SNEGSKA (reference sequence). CDR3 in amino acids: CSARTPGQKLFF.

The gene calls are TRBV12-3 or TRBV12-4 and TRBJ1-1; the TCRdb D gene call, TRBD1, has no DNA to confirm it. The CDR3 has 14 amino acids. CDR3 region: CASTIKQGNTEAFF.